Sequencing of this T cell receptor beta chain was carried out in a study of CD8 T cells in Susac syndrome. From germline, CDR1 is GTSNPN and CDR2 SVGIG (reference sequence). After removal of 4 bases from V and 7 bases from J, the junction contained 8 bases not matched to a gene. This CDR3 has 13 residues. Random hexamers were used to reverse transcribe an amount of about 0.45 to 1 ug RNA. TCR beta CDR3 was amplified by immunoSEQ covering 54 Vbeta and 13 Jbeta. TCRdb reanalysed the immunoSEQ multiplex PCR reads using MiXCR and keeps one entry per CDR3 protein. The sample lists 250,000 to 350,000 distinct CDR3 sequences; approximately 90% were seen once.

V is TRBV30 and J is TRBJ2-5; 8 bases fit TRBD2. This TCR derives from a human donor with multiple sclerosis. Material: CD4+ T cells from PBMCs. For the CDR3, the DNA is TGTGCCTGGAACCACGTCGCGGGAGGGACCCAGTACTTC. Encoded protein: CAWNHVAGGTQYF. Together with reference TRBV30 and TRBJ2-5, the CDR3 gives the full variable domain: SQTIHQWPATLVQPVGSPLSLECTVEGTSNPNLYWYRQAAGRGLQLLFYSVGIGQISSEVPQNLSASRPQDRQFILSSKKLLLSDSGFYLCAWNHVAGGTQYFGPGTRLLVL.